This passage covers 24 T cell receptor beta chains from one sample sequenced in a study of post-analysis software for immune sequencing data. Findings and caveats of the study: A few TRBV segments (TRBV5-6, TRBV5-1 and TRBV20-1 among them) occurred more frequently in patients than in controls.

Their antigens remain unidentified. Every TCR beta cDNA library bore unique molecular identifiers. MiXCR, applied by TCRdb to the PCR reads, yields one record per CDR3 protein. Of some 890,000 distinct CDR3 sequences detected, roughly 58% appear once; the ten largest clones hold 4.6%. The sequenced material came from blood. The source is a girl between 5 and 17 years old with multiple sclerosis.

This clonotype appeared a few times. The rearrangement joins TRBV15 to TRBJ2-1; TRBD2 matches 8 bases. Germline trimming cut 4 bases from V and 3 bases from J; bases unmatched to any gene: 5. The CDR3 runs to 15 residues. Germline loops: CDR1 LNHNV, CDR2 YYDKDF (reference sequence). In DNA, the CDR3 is TGTGCCACCAGCACCGACGGGAGGGACTACAATGAGCAGTTCTTC. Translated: CATSTDGRDYNEQFF.

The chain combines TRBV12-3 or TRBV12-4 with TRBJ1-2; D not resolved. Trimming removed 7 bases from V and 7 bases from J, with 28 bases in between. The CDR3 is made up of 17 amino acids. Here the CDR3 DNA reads TGTGCCAGCACTACCCCCGGAGCCCAAACTAGAAGGGTTGGCTACACCTTC. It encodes CASTTPGAQTRRVGYTF.

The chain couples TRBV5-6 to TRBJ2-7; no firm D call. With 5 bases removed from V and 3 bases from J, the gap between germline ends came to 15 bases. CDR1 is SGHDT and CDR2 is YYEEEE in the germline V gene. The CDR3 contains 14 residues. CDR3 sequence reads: CASRKSPLGYEQYF. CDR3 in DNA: TGTGCCAGCAGGAAGTCTCCGCTAGGCTACGAGCAGTACTTC.

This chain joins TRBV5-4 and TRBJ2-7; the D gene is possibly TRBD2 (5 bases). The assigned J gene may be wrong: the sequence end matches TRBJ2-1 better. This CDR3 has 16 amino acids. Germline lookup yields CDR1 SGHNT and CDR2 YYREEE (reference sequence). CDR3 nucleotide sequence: TGTGCCAGCAGCTTGAATGCAGGACTCCAACGCAATGAGCAGTTCTTC. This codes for CASSLNAGLQRNEQFF.

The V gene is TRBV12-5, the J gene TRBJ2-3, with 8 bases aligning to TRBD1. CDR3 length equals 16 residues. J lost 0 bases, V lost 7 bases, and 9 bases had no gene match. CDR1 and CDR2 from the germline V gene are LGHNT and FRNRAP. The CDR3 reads CASEPGQGISTDTQYF. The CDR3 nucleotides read TGTGCTAGTGAACCCGGACAGGGAATTAGCACAGATACGCAGTATTTT.

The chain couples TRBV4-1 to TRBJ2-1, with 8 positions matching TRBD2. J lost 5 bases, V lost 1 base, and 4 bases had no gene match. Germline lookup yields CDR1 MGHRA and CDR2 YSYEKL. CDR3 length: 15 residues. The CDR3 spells CASSQGPGRDNEQFF. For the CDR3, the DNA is TGCGCCAGCAGCCAAGGCCCCGGGAGGGACAATGAGCAGTTCTTC.

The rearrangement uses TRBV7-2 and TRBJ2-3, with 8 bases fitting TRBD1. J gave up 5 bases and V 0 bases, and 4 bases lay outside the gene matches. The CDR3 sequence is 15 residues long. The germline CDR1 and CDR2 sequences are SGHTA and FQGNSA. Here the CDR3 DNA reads TGTGCCAGCAGCTTAGCATGGACAGGGTTAGATACGCAGTATTTT. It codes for CASSLAWTGLDTQYF.

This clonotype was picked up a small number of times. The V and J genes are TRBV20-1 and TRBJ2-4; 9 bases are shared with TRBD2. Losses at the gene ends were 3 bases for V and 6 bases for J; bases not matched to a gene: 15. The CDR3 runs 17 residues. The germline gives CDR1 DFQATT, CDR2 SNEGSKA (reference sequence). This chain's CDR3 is CSASQIAGEASRNIQYF. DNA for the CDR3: TGCAGTGCTAGCCAGATAGCGGGAGAAGCATCCAGAAACATTCAGTACTTC.

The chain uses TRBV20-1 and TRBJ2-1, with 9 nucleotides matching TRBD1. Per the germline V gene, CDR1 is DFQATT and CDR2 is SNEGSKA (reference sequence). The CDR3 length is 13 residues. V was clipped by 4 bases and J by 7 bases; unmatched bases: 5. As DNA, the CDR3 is TGCAGTGCTACCGGGACAGGGCTTAATGAGCAGTTCTTC. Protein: CSATGTGLNEQFF.

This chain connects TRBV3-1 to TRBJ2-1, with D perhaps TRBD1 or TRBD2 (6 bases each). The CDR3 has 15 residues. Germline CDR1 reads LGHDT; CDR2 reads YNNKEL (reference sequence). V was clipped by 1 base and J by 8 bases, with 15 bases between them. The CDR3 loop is CASSQGRVWGHEQFF. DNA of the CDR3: TGTGCCAGCAGCCAAGGGAGGGTCTGGGGGCATGAGCAGTTCTTC.

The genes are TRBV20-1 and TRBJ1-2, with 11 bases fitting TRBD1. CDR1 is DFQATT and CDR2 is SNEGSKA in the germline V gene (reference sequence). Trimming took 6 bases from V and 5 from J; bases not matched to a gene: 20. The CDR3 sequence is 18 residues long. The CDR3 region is CSASSFLGQGAVGYGYTF. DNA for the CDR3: TGCAGTGCGAGTAGTTTCCTTGGACAGGGGGCCGTAGGGTATGGCTACACCTTC.

Here the CDR3 DNA reads TGTGCCAGCAGCTTTACCGGGACTAGCGGGAGCTCCTACAATGAGCAGTACTTC. Its protein is CASSFTGTSGSSYNEQYF. The chain uses TRBV7-3 and TRBJ2-5; TRBD2 matches at 14 bases. V was pared by 3 bases and J by 11 bases, with 17 bases of the junction left unmatched. CDR1 and CDR2 from the germline V gene are SGHTA and FQGTGA. CDR3 length: 18 residues.

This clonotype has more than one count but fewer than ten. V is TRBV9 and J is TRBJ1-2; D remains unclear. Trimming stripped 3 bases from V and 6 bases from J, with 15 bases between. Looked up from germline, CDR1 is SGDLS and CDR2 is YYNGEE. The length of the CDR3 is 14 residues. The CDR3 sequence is CASSAYAGTNGYTF. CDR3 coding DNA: TGTGCCAGCAGCGCCTACGCGGGAACGAATGGCTACACCTTC.

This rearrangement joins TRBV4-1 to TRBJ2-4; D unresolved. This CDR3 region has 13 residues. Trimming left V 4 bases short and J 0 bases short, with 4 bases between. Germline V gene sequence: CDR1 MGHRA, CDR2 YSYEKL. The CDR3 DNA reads TGCGCCAGCAGCCCTCAAGCCAAAAACATTCAGTACTTC. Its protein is CASSPQAKNIQYF.

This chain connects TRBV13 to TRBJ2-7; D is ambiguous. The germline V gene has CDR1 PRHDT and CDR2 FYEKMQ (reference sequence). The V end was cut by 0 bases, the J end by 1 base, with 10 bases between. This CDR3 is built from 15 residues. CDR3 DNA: TGTGCCAGCAGCTTAGGCGTCACCTTATCCTACGAGCAGTACTTC. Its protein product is CASSLGVTLSYEQYF.

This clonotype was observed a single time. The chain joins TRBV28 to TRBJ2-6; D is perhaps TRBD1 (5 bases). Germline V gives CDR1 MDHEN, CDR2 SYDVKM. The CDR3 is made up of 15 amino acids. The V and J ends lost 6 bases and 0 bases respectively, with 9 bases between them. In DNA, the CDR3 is TGTGCCAGCAGGCGACAGTTCTCTGGGGCCAACGTCCTGACTTTC. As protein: CASRRQFSGANVLTF.

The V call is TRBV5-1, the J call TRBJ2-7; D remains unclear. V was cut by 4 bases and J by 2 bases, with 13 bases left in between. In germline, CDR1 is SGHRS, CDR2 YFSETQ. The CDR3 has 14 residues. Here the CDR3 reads CASSIAPTAYEQYF. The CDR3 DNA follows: TGCGCCAGCAGCATTGCCCCTACTGCCTACGAGCAGTACTTC.

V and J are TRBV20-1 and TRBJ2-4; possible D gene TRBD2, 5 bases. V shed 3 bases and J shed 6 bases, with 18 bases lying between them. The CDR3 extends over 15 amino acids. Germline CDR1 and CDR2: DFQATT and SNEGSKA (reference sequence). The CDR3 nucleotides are TGCAGTGCTAGGCGGACGCAACCCGCGGGAAACATTCAGTACTTC. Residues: CSARRTQPAGNIQYF.

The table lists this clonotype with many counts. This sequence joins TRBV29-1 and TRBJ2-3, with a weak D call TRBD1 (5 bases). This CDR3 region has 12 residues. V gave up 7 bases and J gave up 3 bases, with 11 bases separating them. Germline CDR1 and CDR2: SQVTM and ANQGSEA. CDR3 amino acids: CSARQFTDTQYF. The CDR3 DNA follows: TGCAGCGCCCGACAGTTTACAGATACGCAGTATTTT.

CDR3 nucleotides: TGCAGCGGGACAGGGATCGATGGCTACACCTTC. It specifies CSGTGIDGYTF. The chain couples TRBV29-1 to TRBJ1-2; 8 bases fit TRBD1. Germline CDR1 and CDR2: SQVTM and ANQGSEA. This CDR3 is built from 11 residues. J lost 6 bases, V lost 7 bases, and 4 bases had no gene match.

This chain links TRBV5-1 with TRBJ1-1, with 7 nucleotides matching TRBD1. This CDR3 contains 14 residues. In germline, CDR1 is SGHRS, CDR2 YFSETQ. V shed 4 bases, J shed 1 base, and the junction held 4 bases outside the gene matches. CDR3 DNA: TGCGCCAGCAGCCCGGGACAGCCGAACACTGAAGCTTTCTTT. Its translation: CASSPGQPNTEAFF. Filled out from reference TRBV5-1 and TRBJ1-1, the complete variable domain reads KAGVTQTPRYLIKTRGQQVTLSCSPISGHRSVSWYQQTPGQGLQFLFEYFSETQRNKGNFPGRFSGRQFSNSRSEMNVSTLELGDSALYLCASSPGQPNTEAFFGQGTRLTVV.

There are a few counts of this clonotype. CDR3 DNA sequence: TGCGCCAGCAGCCCACAGGTTAACACCGGGGAGCTGTTTTTT. It codes for CASSPQVNTGELFF. The rearrangement uses TRBV5-1 and TRBJ2-2; D might be TRBD1 (5 bases). With 4 bases removed from V and 2 bases from J, the gap between germline ends came to 9 bases. In germline, CDR1 is SGHRS, CDR2 YFSETQ. The CDR3 loop spans 14 amino acids.

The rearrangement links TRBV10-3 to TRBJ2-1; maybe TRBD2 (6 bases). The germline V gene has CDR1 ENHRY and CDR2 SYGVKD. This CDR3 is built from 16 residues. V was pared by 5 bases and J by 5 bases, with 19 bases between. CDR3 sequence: CAISNGTSHKHNEQFF. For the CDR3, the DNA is TGTGCCATCAGTAACGGGACTTCCCACAAACACAATGAGCAGTTCTTC.

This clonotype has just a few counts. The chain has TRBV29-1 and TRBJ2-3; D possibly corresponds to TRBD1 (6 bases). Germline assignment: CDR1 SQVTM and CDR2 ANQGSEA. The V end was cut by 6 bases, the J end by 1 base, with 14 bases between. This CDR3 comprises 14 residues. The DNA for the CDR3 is TGCAGCGTCGGACAGCGTACCCGCACAGATACGCAGTATTTT. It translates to CSVGQRTRTDTQYF.